The 25 T cell receptor beta chains listed next were all sequenced from one sample in a study of response to subunit inactivated influenza vaccine. TCRdb ran MiXCR on the RT-PCR reads and lists one entry per CDR3 protein. The repertoire holds 400,000 to 650,000 distinct CDR3 sequences, less than 7.5% seen once, with 13% in the top ten. The sample consisted of PBMCs from blood, taken less than 30 months after vaccination. These receptors were obtained from a man between 50 and 69 years old who received an inactivated influenza vaccine.

This clonotype has a handful of counts. This sequence joins TRBV4-1 and TRBJ2-4; D tentatively reads TRBD1 or TRBD2 (5 bases each). The CDR3 has 16 amino acids. V gave up 1 base and J gave up 7 bases, with 17 bases separating them. The germline V gene encodes CDR1 MGHRA and CDR2 YSYEKL. The DNA for the CDR3 is TGCGCCAGCAGCCAAGGGGCAGATTTCTGGGGGAACATTCAGTACTTC. Translation gives CASSQGADFWGNIQYF.

This clonotype occurred many times. The genes are TRBV20-1 and TRBJ2-4; 11 bases align to TRBD2. The CDR3 contains 13 residues. V shed 5 bases, J shed 10 bases, and the junction held 7 bases outside the gene matches. The V gene's germline CDR1 is DFQATT and CDR2 SNEGSKA (reference sequence). CDR3 coding DNA: TGCAGTGCTTTGTCAGGGACTAGCGGAATTCAGTACTTC. It translates to CSALSGTSGIQYF.

The V call is TRBV27, the J call TRBJ1-6; D remains unclear. CDR1 is MNHEY, CDR2 SMNVEV, per germline (reference sequence). This CDR3 is 12 amino acids long. Trimming cost V 2 bases and J 8 bases, with 4 bases left between them. The CDR3 coding sequence is TGTGCCAGCAGTTTAAGGGATTCACCCCTCCACTTT. Translation gives CASSLRDSPLHF.

This clonotype came up many times. The V call is TRBV28, the J call TRBJ2-7; D not resolved. Germline-derived CDR1 and CDR2 are MDHEN and SYDVKM. Trimming removed 4 bases at V and 4 bases at J, with 14 bases between. This CDR3 is built from 14 residues. The CDR3 DNA is TGTGCCAGCAGTTCCCTAAAAGGGATGTACGAGCAGTACTTC. Encoded protein: CASSSLKGMYEQYF.

This clonotype came up many times. The CDR3 is CSVKQGTYEQYF. DNA for the CDR3: TGCAGCGTTAAACAGGGGACCTACGAGCAGTACTTC. This chain connects TRBV29-1 to TRBJ2-7; TRBD1 agrees at 7 bases. Germline lookup yields CDR1 SQVTM and CDR2 ANQGSEA. This CDR3 comprises 12 residues. Trimming removed 5 bases from V and 2 bases from J; junction bases left unmatched: 3.

In this sample, this clonotype turned up many times. The chain carries TRBV7-6 and TRBJ2-7, with a weak D call TRBD1 (6 bases). The germline CDR1 and CDR2 sequences are SGHVS and FNYEAQ. V dropped 5 bases and J dropped 5 bases, with 19 bases sitting between them. The CDR3 runs to 15 residues. The CDR3 is CASSGSRTANHEQYF. The CDR3 nucleotides are TGTGCCAGCAGCGGATCAAGGACAGCGAACCACGAGCAGTACTTC.

This rearrangement joins TRBV4-2 to TRBJ1-1; 7 nucleotides agree with TRBD1. The CDR3 runs to 13 residues. V shed 2 bases and J 5 bases; nucleotides not matched to a gene: 2. Germline V lookup: CDR1 LGHNA, CDR2 YNFKEQ. The CDR3 region has the DNA TGTGCCAGCAGCCAACAGGGGGAAACTGAAGCTTTCTTT. It codes for CASSQQGETEAFF.

The rearrangement links TRBV19 to TRBJ2-5; maybe TRBD1 (5 bases). V shed 8 bases and J shed 9 bases, with 13 bases lying between them. The CDR3 is 11 residues long. Germline CDR1 LNHDA, CDR2 SQIVND (reference sequence). CDR3 loop: CASGQGGSQYF. The CDR3 DNA follows: TGTGCCAGTGGGCAGGGTGGATCCCAGTACTTC.

The table lists this clonotype with many counts. The rearrangement links TRBV10-3 to TRBJ1-5, with 7 bases matching TRBD1. The junction had 1 base not matched to a gene; V was cut back by 3 bases and J by 5 bases. Germline V gives CDR1 ENHRY, CDR2 SYGVKD. CDR3 length: 13 residues. CDR3 region: CAISEDRDQPQHF. CDR3 sequence (DNA): TGTGCCATCAGTGAAGACAGGGATCAGCCCCAGCATTTT.

This clonotype was picked up many times. The chain joins TRBV5-1 to TRBJ2-3, with 12 bases matching TRBD2. Germline V gene sequence: CDR1 SGHRS, CDR2 YFSETQ. The length of the CDR3 is 14 residues. Unmatched junction bases numbered 3, after V lost 4 bases and J lost 6 bases. The CDR3 nucleotides are TGCGCCAGCAGCGCCGGGACTAGCGGGGATACGCAGTATTTT. Protein: CASSAGTSGDTQYF.

This clonotype has only a few counts. The chain employs TRBV15 and TRBJ1-1; 8 positions match TRBD1. Germline assignment: CDR1 LNHNV and CDR2 YYDKDF (reference sequence). CDR3 length: 15 residues. Germline trimming cut 9 bases from V and 1 base from J; bases unmatched to any gene: 10. CDR3 DNA sequence: TGTGCCACTTTCGACAGGGGAGGGAAGAACACTGAAGCTTTCTTT. Translation gives CATFDRGGKNTEAFF.

This clonotype has a count of ten or more. The J gene is TRBJ2-3, the V gene TRBV11-3; D unresolved. Germline V gene lookup returns CDR1 SGHNT and CDR2 YENEEA. Between the trimmed V and J ends, which lost 1 base and 2 bases, there was a span of 4 bases. The CDR3 consists of 13 residues. The CDR3 loop reads CASSLVLTDTQYF. In DNA form, the CDR3 reads TGTGCCAGCAGCTTAGTCCTCACAGATACGCAGTATTTT.

The table lists this clonotype with many counts. This rearrangement joins TRBV10-3 to TRBJ2-3; TRBD2 matches at 10 bases. The junction had 2 bases not matched to a gene; V was cut back by 4 bases and J by 1 base. The germline gives CDR1 ENHRY, CDR2 SYGVKD. The length of the CDR3 is 15 residues. The CDR3 DNA sequence: TGTGCCATCAGTGGTGGACTAGCGGGCACAGATACGCAGTATTTT. Protein: CAISGGLAGTDTQYF.

V usage is TRBV7-9 and J usage is TRBJ2-1; 8 bases are shared with TRBD2. V dropped 5 bases and J dropped 5; count of bases not matched to a gene: 8. The CDR3 is 15 amino acids. Germline CDR1 reads SEHNR; CDR2 reads FQNEAQ (reference sequence). The CDR3 loop is CASSTSGSQNNEQFF. The CDR3 DNA is TGTGCCAGCAGCACGAGCGGGAGTCAGAACAATGAGCAGTTCTTC.

DNA for the CDR3: TGCAGCGTTGAAGGTGACCGGTATACTAACTATGGCTACACCTTC. It yields the protein CSVEGDRYTNYGYTF. The gene calls are TRBV29-1 and TRBJ1-2, with no clear D. CDR1 is SQVTM, CDR2 ANQGSEA, per germline. The CDR3 is 15 amino acids. The V end was cut by 1 base, the J end by 0 bases, with 12 bases between.

This clonotype showed up just a few times. The chain joins TRBV6-1 to TRBJ2-1; TRBD2 matches 10 bases. The CDR3 runs 16 residues. With 6 bases clipped from V and 6 bases from J, the junction kept 11 bases outside the gene matches. CDR1 is MNHNS, CDR2 SASEGT, per germline. DNA of the CDR3: TGTGCCAGCAGCGACAATTTAGCGGGGGGACGCAATGAGCAGTTCTTC. The encoded protein is CASSDNLAGGRNEQFF.

The genes are TRBV5-1 and TRBJ2-2, with a tentative D call TRBD1 (5 bases). CDR1 and CDR2 (germline): SGHRS, YFSETQ. The V and J ends lost 6 bases and 4 bases respectively, with 13 bases between them. This CDR3 comprises 14 residues. This CDR3 reads CASTHDRLTGELFF. CDR3 in DNA: TGCGCCAGCACCCACGACAGACTCACCGGGGAGCTGTTTTTT.

V usage is TRBV20-1 and J usage is TRBJ2-7, with TRBD2 matching over 10 bases. The CDR3 is 14 residues long. V shed 6 bases, J shed 0 bases, and the junction held 5 bases outside the gene matches. In germline, CDR1 is DFQATT, CDR2 SNEGSKA (reference sequence). For the CDR3, the DNA is TGCAGTGCCTCCGGGACTAGCGTCTCCTACGAGCAGTACTTC. It yields the protein CSASGTSVSYEQYF.

This clonotype showed up just a few times. This chain connects TRBV9 to TRBJ2-7; 8 bases fit TRBD1. Germline CDR1 reads SGDLS; CDR2 reads YYNGEE. The V and J ends lost 4 bases and 5 bases, in that order; junction bases with no gene match: 8. CDR3 length equals 14 residues. The DNA of the CDR3 is TGTGCCAGCAGCCCCCGGACAGGGTTGAACGAGCAGTACTTC. Protein sequence: CASSPRTGLNEQYF.

The chain combines TRBV30 with TRBJ1-1; D perhaps matches TRBD1 (6 bases). Between the trimmed V and J ends, which lost 2 bases and 4 bases, there was a span of 8 bases. The CDR3 length is 12 residues. Germline V gene sequence: CDR1 GTSNPN, CDR2 SVGIG (reference sequence). The CDR3 sequence is CAWSPQGTEAFF. The CDR3 DNA sequence: TGTGCCTGGAGTCCACAGGGCACTGAAGCTTTCTTT.

This clonotype was counted many times. In nucleotides, the CDR3 is TGTGCCAGCAGCCAGGCACTAGCGAATGAGCAGTTCTTC. Encoded protein: CASSQALANEQFF. This chain links TRBV14 with TRBJ2-1; TRBD2 aligns across 7 bases. V was clipped by 3 bases and J by 7 bases; unmatched bases: 3. CDR1 SGHDN and CDR2 FVKESK come from the germline V gene. This CDR3 has 13 residues. The complete variable domain, with remaining parts taken from reference TRBV14 and TRBJ2-1, reads EAGVTQFPSHSVIEKGQTVTLRCDPISGHDNLYWYRRVMGKEIKFLLHFVKESKQDESGMPNNRFLAERTGGTYSTLKVQPAELEDSGVYFCASSQALANEQFFGPGTRLTVL.

At least ten counts were recorded for this clonotype. The J gene is TRBJ2-1, the V gene TRBV6-6; the D gene is possibly TRBD1 (6 bases). This CDR3 is 12 amino acids long. CDR1 is MNHNY, CDR2 SVGAGI, per germline (reference sequence). V lost 5 bases and J lost 8, with 10 bases in between. CDR3 region: CASSLTGHEQFF. The CDR3 nucleotides read TGTGCCAGCAGTCTAACAGGGCATGAGCAGTTCTTC.

CDR3 coding DNA: TGTGCCTGGACGGCAGGGGAGTGGGGCTACACCTTC. Translation: CAWTAGEWGYTF. The gene calls are TRBV30 and TRBJ1-2, with D possibly matching TRBD1 (6 bases). The CDR3 loop spans 12 amino acids. Per the germline V gene, CDR1 is GTSNPN and CDR2 is SVGIG (reference sequence). V was clipped by 4 bases and J by 8 bases, with 14 bases between them.

J is TRBJ2-7 and V is TRBV12-3 or TRBV12-4, with D hard to call. Trimming removed 3 bases at V and 2 bases at J, with 8 bases between. The length of the CDR3 is 13 residues. Written as DNA, the CDR3 is TGTGCCAGCAGTTTGCTAAGTCCCTACGAGCAGTACTTC. Protein sequence: CASSLLSPYEQYF.

This clonotype was seen many times. The chain couples TRBV12-3 or TRBV12-4 to TRBJ2-1; 7 bases agree with TRBD2. V dropped 6 bases and J dropped 6; count of bases not matched to a gene: 5. The CDR3 spans 13 residues. Here the CDR3 DNA reads TGTGCCAGCAGCCCCGGGACTACCAATGAGCAGTTCTTC. This sequence encodes CASSPGTTNEQFF.